The rows below give T cell receptor beta chains drawn from one sample of a study of shared clonotypes between healthy human individuals. Method: immunoSEQ multiplex PCR; TCRdb's copy keeps in-frame clones and lacks some. The repertoire holds a few million clones, approximately 95% seen once, with roughly 0.13% in the top ten. The sequenced material came from naive CD4+ T cells sorted from blood. The source is a young man in good health. Each CDR3 is given with its conserved first and last residue. Fields, in order: V gene, clone size, J gene, D gene, CDR3 DNA, CDR3 protein. The D gene is left open where the match is weak. Not all rows give a size; the values are once, few, many and, for expanded clones, a class.

V: TRBV28; size: once; J: TRBJ1-5; D: TRBD1; DNA: TGTGCCAGCAGTTTATTTCGGAAGGGGGCGATGCCCCAGCATTTT; CDR3: CASSLFRKGAMPQHF
V: TRBV5-1; size: NA; J: TRBJ1-1; D: NA; DNA: TGCGCCAGCAGCTTGGGACCGGGGCCTGAAGCTTTCTTT; CDR3: CASSLGPGPEAFF
V: TRBV30; size: NA; J: TRBJ1-5; D: NA; DNA: TGTGCCTGGAGTATCAGGGGAATGAACAATCAGCCCCAGCATTTT; CDR3: CAWSIRGMNNQPQHF
V: TRBV30; size: NA; J: TRBJ2-5; D: TRBD2; DNA: TGTGCCTGGAGTACGGGACTAGCGGAGACCCAGTACTTC; CDR3: CAWSTGLAETQYF
V: TRBV4-1; size: NA; J: TRBJ1-3; D: NA; DNA: TGCGCCAGCAGCCAAGGGTCTGGGATGAGAAACACCATATATTTT; CDR3: CASSQGSGMRNTIYF
V: TRBV5-4; size: NA; J: TRBJ1-6; D: TRBD1; DNA: TGTGCCAGCAGCACCCCGGGACAGGGAAAAACCCTCCACTTT; CDR3: CASSTPGQGKTLHF
V: TRBV25-1; size: NA; J: TRBJ1-5; D: NA; DNA: TGTGCCAGCAGTGAATTCCGGAGTCAGCCCCAGCATTTT; CDR3: CASSEFRSQPQHF
V: TRBV30; size: NA; J: TRBJ1-4; D: NA; DNA: TGTGCCTGGAGTGTTGGGGGAACTAATGAAAAACTGTTTTTT; CDR3: CAWSVGGTNEKLFF
V: TRBV11-2; size: NA; J: TRBJ1-1; D: NA; DNA: TGTGCCAGCAGCTTAGAATTGAAGGGTGAAGCTTTCTTT; CDR3: CASSLELKGEAFF
V: TRBV7-7; size: NA; J: TRBJ2-2; D: NA; DNA: TGTGCTAGCACCCACACTCCCGGGGCCGGGGAGCTGTTTTTT; CDR3: CASTHTPGAGELFF
V: TRBV4-3; size: NA; J: TRBJ2-1; D: TRBD2; DNA: TGCGCCAGCAGCCAAGAGGGGGGGAATGAGCAGTTCTTC; CDR3: CASSQEGGNEQFF
V: TRBV5-1; size: NA; J: TRBJ1-4; D: NA; DNA: TGCGCCAGCAGCTTAAGGCAGGGTGCACCTAATGAAAAACTGTTTTTT; CDR3: CASSLRQGAPNEKLFF
V: TRBV11-1; size: NA; J: TRBJ2-3; D: TRBD1; DNA: TGTGCCAGCAGGACAGGGTACTCTAGCACAGATACGCAGTATTTT; CDR3: CASRTGYSSTDTQYF
V: TRBV10-3; size: NA; J: TRBJ2-1; D: NA; DNA: TGTGCCATCGAGGACAGCTACAATGAGCAGTTCTTC; CDR3: CAIEDSYNEQFF
V: TRBV7-2; size: NA; J: TRBJ2-7; D: TRBD1; DNA: TGTGCCAGCAGCACCCAGACAGGGGCCTACGAGCAGTACTTC; CDR3: CASSTQTGAYEQYF
V: TRBV10-2; size: NA; J: TRBJ2-2; D: TRBD2; DNA: TGCGCCAGCAGGGGAGCGGGAGGGCCTACGAGCACCGGGGAGCTGTTTTTT; CDR3: CASRGAGGPTSTGELFF
V: TRBV20-1; size: NA; J: TRBJ2-4; D: NA; DNA: TGCAGTGCTAGTAACGGAAACATTCAGTACTTC; CDR3: CSASNGNIQYF
V: TRBV6-5; size: NA; J: TRBJ2-7; D: NA; DNA: TGTGCCAGCAGCCCCGGGATCTCCAAGGGCTACGAGCAGTACTTC; CDR3: CASSPGISKGYEQYF
V: TRBV2; size: NA; J: TRBJ2-2; D: NA; DNA: TGTGCCAGCAGTGAATCCGATTCCGGGGAGCTGTTTTTT; CDR3: CASSESDSGELFF
V: TRBV5-1; size: NA; J: TRBJ2-3; D: NA; DNA: TGCGCCAGCAGCTTGTCGTCAGGGCTCCAAGGAGATACGCAGTATTTT; CDR3: CASSLSSGLQGDTQYF